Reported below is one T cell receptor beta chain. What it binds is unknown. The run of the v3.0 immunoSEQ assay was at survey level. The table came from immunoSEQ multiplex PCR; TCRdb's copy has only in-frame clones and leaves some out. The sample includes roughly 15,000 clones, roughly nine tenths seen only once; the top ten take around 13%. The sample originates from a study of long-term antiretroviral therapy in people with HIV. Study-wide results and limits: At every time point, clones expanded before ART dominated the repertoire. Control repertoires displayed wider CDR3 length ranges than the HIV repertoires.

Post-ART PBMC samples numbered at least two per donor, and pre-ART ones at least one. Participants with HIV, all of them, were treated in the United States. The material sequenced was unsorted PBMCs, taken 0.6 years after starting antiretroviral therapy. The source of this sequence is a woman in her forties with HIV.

The CDR3 DNA reads as TGTGCCAGCAGCCAGAACAGGGGGGTACTTAATACGCAGTATTTT. It codes for CASSQNRGVLNTQYF. V gene TRBV5-4 combines with J gene TRBJ2-3; 8 nucleotides line up with TRBD1. There are 15 residues in the CDR3. Per germline, CDR1 SGHNT and CDR2 YYREEE (reference sequence). J gave up 7 bases and V 4 bases, and 11 bases lay outside the gene matches.